Each of the 15 T cell receptor beta chains below was sequenced from the same sample in a study of T cell repertoires in cytomegalovirus infection. These TCRs are of unknown antigen specificity. TCRdb processed the reads anew with MiXCR; each CDR3 protein has one entry. The repertoire has around 130,000 distinct CDR3 sequences, 20% to 30% of them found once; the top ten carry roughly 35%. The source material was PBMCs, sequenced either directly or after in vitro stimulation (not recorded which). Receptors originate from a human donor in good health (CMV status not recorded). Some clones in this sample may be carry-over from other donors' samples.

There are many counts of this clonotype. This chain links TRBV10-3 with TRBJ2-1; a possible D gene is TRBD1 (6 bases). CDR3 length equals 17 residues. The germline V gene encodes CDR1 ENHRY and CDR2 SYGVKD. Between the trimmed V and J ends, which lost 6 bases and 6 bases, there was a span of 24 bases. CDR3 protein: CAISGDRDTSPLNEQFF. In DNA form, the CDR3 reads TGTGCCATCAGCGGGGACCGGGACACAAGTCCTCTCAATGAGCAGTTCTTC.

In its sample, this clonotype was seen a few times. The chain joins TRBV6-1 to TRBJ2-2; TRBD2 matches 8 bases. This CDR3 has 16 amino acids. CDR1 and CDR2 (germline): MNHNS, SASEGT. V dropped 4 bases and J dropped 7; count of bases not matched to a gene: 11. DNA for the CDR3: TGTGCCAGCAGTGCCCTCCCGGGGGGGCAGGTCGGGGAGCTGTTTTTT. Translating it yields CASSALPGGQVGELFF.

This clonotype occurred a few times. The chain links TRBV19 to TRBJ1-1; 7 positions match TRBD1. Germline CDR1 and CDR2: LNHDA and SQIVND (reference sequence). Losses at the gene ends were 7 bases for V and 5 bases for J; bases not matched to a gene: 7. CDR3 size: 13 residues. CDR3 residues: CASTYDRVTEAFF. The CDR3 bases are TGTGCCAGTACCTACGACAGGGTAACTGAAGCTTTCTTT.

This clonotype showed up just a few times. V is TRBV25-1 and J is TRBJ2-7; D gene unclear. V gave up 6 bases and J gave up 7 bases, with 10 bases separating them. The CDR3 runs to 11 residues. Looked up from germline, CDR1 is MGHDK and CDR2 is SYGVNS. CDR3 in DNA: TGTGCCAGCAGGGGGTTGGCTGAGCAGTACTTC. The encoded protein is CASRGLAEQYF.

This chain links TRBV28 with TRBJ2-1; D not certain. CDR1 MDHEN and CDR2 SYDVKM come from the germline V gene. Trimming stripped 5 bases from V and 6 bases from J, with 14 bases between. The CDR3 covers 14 residues. This chain's CDR3 is CASSPPSAANEQFF. CDR3 DNA sequence: TGTGCCAGCAGTCCCCCCTCCGCGGCCAATGAGCAGTTCTTC.

This clonotype was recorded a few times. CDR3 in DNA: TGTGCCAGCAGTTTAGGGACAGATAGTTCCTATGGCTACACCTTC. As protein: CASSLGTDSSYGYTF. The chain combines TRBV28 with TRBJ1-2; 7 bases line up with TRBD1. The V gene end was trimmed by 2 bases and the J gene end by 4 bases; junction bases not matched to a gene: 7. The V gene's germline CDR1 is MDHEN and CDR2 SYDVKM. This CDR3 region has 15 residues.

J is TRBJ2-7 and V is TRBV7-9; D might be TRBD1 or TRBD2, each matching 6 bases. Per the germline V gene, CDR1 is SEHNR and CDR2 is FQNEAQ (reference sequence). The CDR3 covers 14 residues. V was trimmed by 2 bases and J by 2 bases, leaving 10 bases between them. CDR3 in DNA: TGTGCCAGCAGCTTATCGGGGGCCCCCTACGAGCAGTACGTC. It translates to CASSLSGAPYEQYV.

The J gene is TRBJ2-7, the V gene TRBV6-6; D perhaps matches TRBD2 (7 bases). Germline V gene sequence: CDR1 MNHNY, CDR2 SVGAGI (reference sequence). Trimming took off 6 bases at V and 2 bases at J, with 23 bases between the two ends. The CDR3 totals 17 residues. The CDR3 region is CASREGGVAIPPYEQYF. The CDR3 region has the DNA TGTGCCAGCAGAGAGGGGGGGGTTGCCATACCGCCCTACGAGCAGTACTTC.

The chain has TRBV19 and TRBJ2-5; 8 nucleotides agree with TRBD2. In germline, CDR1 is LNHDA, CDR2 SQIVND (reference sequence). J lost 4 bases, V lost 2 bases, and 12 bases had no gene match. The CDR3 loop spans 17 amino acids. As DNA, the CDR3 is TGTGCCAGTAGTATAACGGCTAGCGGGCTGCCGCGAGAGACCCAGTACTTC. It codes for CASSITASGLPRETQYF.

This clonotype was detected many times. The V and J genes are TRBV7-8 and TRBJ2-1, with a tentative D call TRBD2 (6 bases). The germline gives CDR1 SGHVS, CDR2 FQNEAQ. The V gene lost 4 bases and the J gene lost 10 bases, with 17 bases spanning the gap. The CDR3 extends over 14 amino acids. Written as DNA, the CDR3 is TGTGCCAGCAGCTCCGCGCGCATACGGGGGGAGCAGTTCTTC. This encodes CASSSARIRGEQFF.

This clonotype was detected a few times. The chain links TRBV9 to TRBJ2-1; the match to TRBD2 covers 9 bases. The J segment lost 4 bases and the V segment lost 4 bases, leaving 6 bases of the junction unmatched. Germline loops: CDR1 SGDLS, CDR2 YYNGEE. The CDR3 covers 15 residues. The CDR3 reads CASSPASGRYNEQFF. The CDR3 DNA is TGTGCCAGCAGCCCCGCCAGCGGGAGGTACAATGAGCAGTTCTTC.

This rearrangement joins TRBV6-2 or TRBV6-3 to TRBJ1-1, with 8 bases matching TRBD1. J was trimmed by 1 base and V by 5 bases; bases with no gene match: 3. CDR3 length: 14 amino acids. CDR1 MNHEY and CDR2 SVGEGT come from the germline V gene. CDR3 region: CASSGQGTNTEAFF. DNA of the CDR3: TGTGCCAGCAGTGGACAGGGAACGAACACTGAAGCTTTCTTT.

The table lists this clonotype with a few counts. The V call is TRBV10-3, the J call TRBJ1-1; D remains ambiguous. The CDR3 has 13 amino acids. From germline, CDR1 is ENHRY and CDR2 SYGVKD. V dropped 0 bases and J dropped 1 base, with 3 bases sitting between them. The CDR3 DNA reads as TGTGCCATCAGTGAGTCAGCGAACACTGAAGCTTTCTTT. It translates to CAISESANTEAFF.

This clonotype was seen ten or more times. The genes are TRBV7-8 and TRBJ2-6; 7 bases line up with TRBD1. V lost 3 bases and J lost 2; bases outside the gene matches: 1. This CDR3 has 15 amino acids. The V gene's germline CDR1 is SGHVS and CDR2 FQNEAQ. The CDR3 is CASSFTGAGANVLTF. DNA of the CDR3: TGTGCCAGCAGCTTTACAGGGGCTGGGGCCAACGTCCTGACTTTC.

This clonotype was seen ten or more times. The J gene is TRBJ2-7, the V gene TRBV6-2 or TRBV6-3; tentative D call: TRBD1 (6 bases). The CDR3 has 12 amino acids. The germline gives CDR1 MNHEY, CDR2 SVGEGT. V was trimmed by 6 bases and J by 3 bases, leaving 9 bases between them. CDR3 sequence reads: CASSPQGYEQYF. CDR3 DNA: TGTGCCAGCAGCCCACAGGGCTACGAGCAGTACTTC.